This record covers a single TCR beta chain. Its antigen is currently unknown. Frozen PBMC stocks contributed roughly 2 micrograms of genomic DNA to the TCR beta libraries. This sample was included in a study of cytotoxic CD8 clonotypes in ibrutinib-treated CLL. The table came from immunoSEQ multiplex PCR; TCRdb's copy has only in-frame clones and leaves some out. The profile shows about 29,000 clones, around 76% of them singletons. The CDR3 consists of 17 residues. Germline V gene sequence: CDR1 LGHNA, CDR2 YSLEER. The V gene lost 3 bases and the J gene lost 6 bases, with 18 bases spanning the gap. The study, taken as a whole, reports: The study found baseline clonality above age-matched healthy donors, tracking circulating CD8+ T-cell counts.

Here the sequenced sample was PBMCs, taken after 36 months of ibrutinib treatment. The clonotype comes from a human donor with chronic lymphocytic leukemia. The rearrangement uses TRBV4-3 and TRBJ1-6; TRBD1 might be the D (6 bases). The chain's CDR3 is CASSHQWTEKPNSPLHF. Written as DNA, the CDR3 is TGCGCCAGCAGCCATCAATGGACAGAAAAACCTAATTCACCCCTCCACTTT.